This entry lists 5 T cell receptor beta chains sequenced from one sample in a study of PD-1 blockade in classical Hodgkin lymphoma. Sequencing was performed with immunoSEQ multiplex PCR; in TCRdb, only in-frame clones are kept and a portion is missing. The sample lists more than 95,000 clones, roughly 90% occurring once. Stated time point: cycle 4 day 1 (C4D1), after 6 weeks of nivolumab. Following autologous stem cell transplantation, relapse occurred in every patient, and exposure to brentuximab vedotin varied. Specimen: peripheral blood mononuclear cells (PBMCs), collected before the fourth cycle of nivolumab. The source is a human donor with classical Hodgkin lymphoma.

This sequence joins TRBV19 and TRBJ2-7; D not resolved. The CDR3 length is 11 residues. V lost 5 bases, J lost 9 bases, and 11 bases lay in between. Germline V gene lookup returns CDR1 LNHDA and CDR2 SQIVND (reference sequence). The CDR3 loop reads CASSSAGLQYF. The CDR3, as DNA: TGTGCCAGTAGTTCGGCCGGCCTGCAGTACTTC.

The chain combines TRBV18 with TRBJ2-1; 9 nucleotides line up with TRBD1. The CDR3 loop spans 14 amino acids. The germline CDR1 and CDR2 sequences are KGHSH and LQKENI. V lost 4 bases and J lost 8; bases outside the gene matches: 6. CDR3 sequence reads: CASSLGQGPHEQFF. CDR3 bases: TGTGCCAGCTCACTTGGACAGGGGCCCCATGAGCAGTTCTTC.

This chain links TRBV5-5 with TRBJ1-1, with D perhaps matching TRBD1 (6 bases). The CDR3 has 15 amino acids. The ends were cut back, 0 bases at V and 10 bases at J, with 19 bases in the middle. Per the germline V gene, CDR1 is SGHKS and CDR2 is YYEKEE (reference sequence). This CDR3 is CASSLEGTPTWGAFF. CDR3 DNA: TGTGCCAGCAGCTTGGAAGGGACACCCACCTGGGGAGCTTTCTTT.

This chain links TRBV27 with TRBJ2-7; TRBD2 matches 9 bases. Per the germline V gene, CDR1 is MNHEY and CDR2 is SMNVEV (reference sequence). V was pared by 2 bases and J by 2 bases, with 4 bases of the junction left unmatched. There are 15 residues in the CDR3. The CDR3 loop reads CASSLGVAGAYEQYF. In nucleotides, the CDR3 is TGTGCCAGCAGTTTAGGCGTAGCGGGAGCCTACGAGCAGTACTTC.

The V and J genes are TRBV10-3 and TRBJ1-2, with 7 nucleotides matching TRBD1. The CDR3 has 12 residues. The V gene end was trimmed by 6 bases and the J gene end by 4 bases; junction bases not matched to a gene: 2. Looked up from germline, CDR1 is ENHRY and CDR2 is SYGVKD. This chain's CDR3 is CAIRRQGYGYTF. DNA for the CDR3: TGTGCCATCAGGCGACAGGGCTATGGCTACACCTTC.